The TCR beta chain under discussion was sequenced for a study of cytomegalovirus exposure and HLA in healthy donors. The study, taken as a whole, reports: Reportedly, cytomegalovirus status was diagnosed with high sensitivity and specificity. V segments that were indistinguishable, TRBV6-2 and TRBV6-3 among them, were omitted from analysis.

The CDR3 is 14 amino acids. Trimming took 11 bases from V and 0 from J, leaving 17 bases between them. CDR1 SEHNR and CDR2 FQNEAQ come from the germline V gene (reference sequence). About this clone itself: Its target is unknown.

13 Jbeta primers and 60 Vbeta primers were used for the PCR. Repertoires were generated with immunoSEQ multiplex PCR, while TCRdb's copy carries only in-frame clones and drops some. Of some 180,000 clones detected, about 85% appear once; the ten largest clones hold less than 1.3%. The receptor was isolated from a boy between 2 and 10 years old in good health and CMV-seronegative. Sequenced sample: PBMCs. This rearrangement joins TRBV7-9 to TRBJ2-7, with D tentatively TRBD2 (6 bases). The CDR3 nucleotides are TGTGCCGGAAGTTTCGGAGGGAACTCCTACGAGCAGTACTTC. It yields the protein CAGSFGGNSYEQYF.